This TCR beta chain was found in a study of beta chain features in type 1 diabetes. Study-wide findings and caveats: A closer apparent resemblance between naive, central memory and Treg TCRB repertoires was seen in patients than in healthy donors. Type 1 diabetes patients had moderately but significantly shorter TCRB CDR3s in all four CD4+ subsets. Because the template was cDNA, high-expressing cells might be over-represented.

This clone was seen a few times. Its target is not known. This CDR3 is 14 amino acids long. Trimming at V came to 7 bases and at J to 1 base, leaving 6 bases not matched to a gene. Per germline, CDR1 SNHLY and CDR2 FYNNEI. Of the isolated RNA, all was reverse transcribed, and so the sequenced material was expressed TCRB transcripts. Clones were read by immunoSEQ multiplex PCR, and TCRdb kept only the in-frame ones, dropping some. The sample records 600,000 to 700,000 clones, about an eighth being singletons. The source material was naive CD4+ T cells from blood. This clonotype was sampled from a man younger than 35 with type 1 diabetes. J is TRBJ1-2 and V is TRBV2, with 7 bases identical to TRBD1. The DNA for the CDR3 is TGTGCCAGCAATCCGAGACAGGGTAACTATGGCTACACCTTC. Protein: CASNPRQGNYGYTF.